One T cell receptor (beta chain) is described in this entry. Its antigen is still unknown. The record originates from a study of cytomegalovirus exposure and HLA in healthy donors. Study context: A subsequent analysis stated that the 90 to 150 validation repertoires were run on the same platform as the roughly 670 first-cohort repertoires.

The data were produced by immunoSEQ multiplex PCR, yet TCRdb's version contains in-frame clones alone and is incomplete. The profile shows about 300,000 clones, more than 75% of them singletons. Study-wide findings and caveats: Cytomegalovirus-associated status was assigned to approximately 160 TCR beta chains.

The sequencing sample was made of PBMCs. This clonotype originated in a woman under 30 in good health and CMV-seronegative.

The CDR3 protein is CASSYRPGTGGDTQYF. CDR3 nucleotides: TGTGCCAGCAGCTATAGGCCCGGGACAGGAGGGGATACGCAGTATTTT. The chain links TRBV28 to TRBJ2-3; TRBD1 matches at 8 bases. V gave up 6 bases and J gave up 6 bases; unmatched junction bases: 14. The CDR3 loop spans 16 amino acids. Germline lookup yields CDR1 MDHEN and CDR2 SYDVKM.